This T cell receptor beta chain stems from a study of hypomethylating agent response in myelodysplastic syndrome. At survey resolution, roughly 400 ng of DNA per sample was split into two 200 ng replicates. Sequenced by immunoSEQ multiplex PCR; TCRdb stores in-frame clones only, minus some. Of about 10,000 clones in the sample, 83% were seen once. The V end was cut by 0 bases, the J end by 2 bases, with 2 bases between. Germline V lookup: CDR1 MGHDK, CDR2 SYGVNS. The CDR3 consists of 13 residues. Study-wide points: After treatment, novel clonotypes emerged more in responders, contracted ones more in non-responders. Only approximately ten patients were analyzed in this small cohort.

Remarks on this clone: Antigen specificity is unknown.

The chain couples TRBV25-1 to TRBJ1-5; D is unclear. Sequencing was performed on bone marrow, taken before or after starting hypomethylating agent treatment for myelodysplastic syndrome (not recorded which). The sequence was obtained from a human donor with myelodysplastic syndrome. CDR3 bases: TGTGCCAGCAGTGAATACGGCAATCAGCCCCAGCATTTT. This encodes CASSEYGNQPQHF.